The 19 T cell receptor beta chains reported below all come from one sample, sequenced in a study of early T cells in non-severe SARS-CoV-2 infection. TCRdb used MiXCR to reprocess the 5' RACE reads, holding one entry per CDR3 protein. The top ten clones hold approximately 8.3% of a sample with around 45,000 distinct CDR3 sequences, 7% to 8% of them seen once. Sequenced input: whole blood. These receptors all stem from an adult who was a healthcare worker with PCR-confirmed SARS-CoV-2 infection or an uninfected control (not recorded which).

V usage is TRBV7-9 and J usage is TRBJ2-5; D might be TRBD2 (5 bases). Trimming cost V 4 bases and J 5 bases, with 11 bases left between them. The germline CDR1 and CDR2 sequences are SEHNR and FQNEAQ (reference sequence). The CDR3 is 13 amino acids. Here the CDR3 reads CASSSRGAETQYF. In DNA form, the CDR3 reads TGTGCCAGCAGCTCCCGGGGAGCGGAGACCCAGTACTTC.

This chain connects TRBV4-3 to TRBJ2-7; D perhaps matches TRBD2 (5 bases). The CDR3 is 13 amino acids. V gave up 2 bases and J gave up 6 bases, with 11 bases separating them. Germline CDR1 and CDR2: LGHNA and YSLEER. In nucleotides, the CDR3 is TGCGCCAGCAGCCAAATGAGAGGGTCCGAGCAGTACTTC. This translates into CASSQMRGSEQYF.

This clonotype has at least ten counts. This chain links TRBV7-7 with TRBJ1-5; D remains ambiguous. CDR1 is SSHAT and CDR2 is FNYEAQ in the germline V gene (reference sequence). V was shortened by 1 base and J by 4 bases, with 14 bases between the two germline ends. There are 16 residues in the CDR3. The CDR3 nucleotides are TGTGCCAGCAGCTTAGTTAGCATACCCTTGAATCAGCCCCAGCATTTT. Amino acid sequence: CASSLVSIPLNQPQHF.

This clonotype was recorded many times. The CDR3 DNA reads TGTGCCAGCAGCTTGGACAGGACGACTGAAGCTTTCTTT. Protein sequence: CASSLDRTTEAFF. This rearrangement joins TRBV7-2 to TRBJ1-1; 7 nucleotides agree with TRBD1. There are 13 residues in the CDR3. Unmatched junction bases numbered 3, after V lost 3 bases and J lost 5 bases. Germline CDR1 reads SGHTA; CDR2 reads FQGNSA.

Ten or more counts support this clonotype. The CDR3 DNA is TGTGCCAGCAGCTTAAGGGACACCGGGGAGCTGTTTTTT. The encoded protein is CASSLRDTGELFF. V and J are TRBV7-2 and TRBJ2-2; D is ambiguous. V dropped 2 bases and J dropped 3 bases, with 4 bases sitting between them. The CDR3 length is 13 residues. Germline V gene data show CDR1 as SGHTA and CDR2 as FQGNSA.

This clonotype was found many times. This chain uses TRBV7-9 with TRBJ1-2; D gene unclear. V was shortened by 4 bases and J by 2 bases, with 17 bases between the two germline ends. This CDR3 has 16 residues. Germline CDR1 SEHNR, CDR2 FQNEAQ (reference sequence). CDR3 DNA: TGTGCCAGCAGCTCACTGAGCCAGGACTACAACTATGGCTACACCTTC. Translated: CASSSLSQDYNYGYTF.

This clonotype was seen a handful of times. CDR3 in DNA: TGTGCCAGCAGCTTCGAGAGACAGGGGTTTGGTACGCAGTATTTT. Its protein is CASSFERQGFGTQYF. V and J are TRBV7-2 and TRBJ2-3; 8 positions agree with TRBD1. Per germline, CDR1 SGHTA and CDR2 FQGNSA. J lost 8 bases, V lost 3 bases, and 10 bases had no gene match. The CDR3 length is 15 residues.

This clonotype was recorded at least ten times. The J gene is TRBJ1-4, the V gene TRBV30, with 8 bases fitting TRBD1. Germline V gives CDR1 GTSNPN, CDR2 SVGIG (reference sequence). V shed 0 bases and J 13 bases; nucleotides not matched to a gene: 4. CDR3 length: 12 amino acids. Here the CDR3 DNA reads TGTGCCTGGAGTGTACAGGGGGTTGGACTGTTTTTT. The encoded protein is CAWSVQGVGLFF.

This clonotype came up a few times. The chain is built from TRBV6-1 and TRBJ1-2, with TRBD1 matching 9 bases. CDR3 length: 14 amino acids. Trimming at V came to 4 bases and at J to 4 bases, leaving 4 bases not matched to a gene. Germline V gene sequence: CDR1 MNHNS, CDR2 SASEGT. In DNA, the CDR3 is TGTGCCAGCAGTGGTGGACAGGGGTTCTATGGCTACACCTTC. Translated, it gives CASSGGQGFYGYTF.

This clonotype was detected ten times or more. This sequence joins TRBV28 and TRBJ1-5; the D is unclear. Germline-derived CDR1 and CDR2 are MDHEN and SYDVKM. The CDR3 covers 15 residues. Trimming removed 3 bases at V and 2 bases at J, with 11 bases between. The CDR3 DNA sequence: TGTGCCAGCAGTTTTCTCCCAGGAGGCAATCAGCCCCAGCATTTT. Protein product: CASSFLPGGNQPQHF.

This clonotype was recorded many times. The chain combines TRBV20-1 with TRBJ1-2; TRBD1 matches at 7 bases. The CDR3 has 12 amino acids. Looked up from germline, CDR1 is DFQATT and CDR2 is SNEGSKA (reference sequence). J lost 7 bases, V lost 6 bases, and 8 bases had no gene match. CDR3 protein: CSAPTGKGGYTF. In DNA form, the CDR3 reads TGCAGTGCCCCGACAGGGAAGGGTGGCTACACCTTC.

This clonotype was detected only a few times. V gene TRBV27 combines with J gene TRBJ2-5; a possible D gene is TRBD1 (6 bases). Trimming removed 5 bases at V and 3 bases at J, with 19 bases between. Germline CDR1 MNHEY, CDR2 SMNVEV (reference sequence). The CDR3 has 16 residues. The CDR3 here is CASSRMQGYLEETQYF. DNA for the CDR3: TGTGCCAGCAGTCGAATGCAGGGGTATTTGGAAGAGACCCAGTACTTC.

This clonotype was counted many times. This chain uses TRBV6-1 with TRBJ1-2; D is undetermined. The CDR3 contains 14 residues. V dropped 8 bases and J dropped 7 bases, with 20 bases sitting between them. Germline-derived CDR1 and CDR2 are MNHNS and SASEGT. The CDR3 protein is CASPTPIGASGYTF. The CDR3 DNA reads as TGTGCCAGCCCCACTCCGATTGGTGCTTCTGGCTACACCTTC.

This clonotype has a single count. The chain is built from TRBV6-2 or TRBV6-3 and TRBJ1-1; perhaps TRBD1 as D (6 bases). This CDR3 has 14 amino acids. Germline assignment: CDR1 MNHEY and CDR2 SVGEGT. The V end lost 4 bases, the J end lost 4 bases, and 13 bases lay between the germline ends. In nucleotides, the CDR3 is TGTGCCAGCAGTTTGCTCCAGGGGATCACTGAAGCTTTCTTT. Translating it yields CASSLLQGITEAFF.

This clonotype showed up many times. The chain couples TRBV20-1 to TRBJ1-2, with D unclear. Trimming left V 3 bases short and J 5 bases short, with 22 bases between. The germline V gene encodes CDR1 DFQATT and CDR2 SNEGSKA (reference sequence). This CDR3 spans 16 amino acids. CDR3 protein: CSAREPGLAANYGYTF. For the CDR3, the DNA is TGCAGTGCTAGGGAACCGGGCCTGGCAGCAAATTATGGCTACACCTTC.

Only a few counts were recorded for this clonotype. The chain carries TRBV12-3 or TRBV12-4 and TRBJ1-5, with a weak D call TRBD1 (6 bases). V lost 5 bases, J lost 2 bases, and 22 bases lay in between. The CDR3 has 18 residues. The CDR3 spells CASSEFLAYRVRNQPQHF. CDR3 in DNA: TGTGCCAGCAGTGAATTCCTAGCCTACAGGGTGCGCAATCAGCCCCAGCATTTT.

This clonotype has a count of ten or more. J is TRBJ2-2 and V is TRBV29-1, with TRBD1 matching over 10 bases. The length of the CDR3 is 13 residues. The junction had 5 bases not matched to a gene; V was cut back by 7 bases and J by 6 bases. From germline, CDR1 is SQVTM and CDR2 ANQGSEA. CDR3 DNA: TGCAGCGCACAAGGACAGGGGGCCGGGGAGCTGTTTTTT. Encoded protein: CSAQGQGAGELFF.

CDR3 coding DNA: TGTGCCACCCTCCGGGGGTACCAAGAGACCCAGTACTTC. Translation: CATLRGYQETQYF. The chain carries TRBV6-2 or TRBV6-3 and TRBJ2-5; D may be TRBD2 (6 bases). V was cut by 10 bases and J by 0 bases, with 12 bases left in between. The germline gives CDR1 MNHEY, CDR2 SVGEGT. The length of the CDR3 is 13 residues.

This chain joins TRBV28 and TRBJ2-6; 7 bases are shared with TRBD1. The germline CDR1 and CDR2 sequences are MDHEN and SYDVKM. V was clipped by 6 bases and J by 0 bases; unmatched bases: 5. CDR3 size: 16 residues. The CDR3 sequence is CASRDSGGSGANVLTF. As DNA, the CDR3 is TGTGCCAGCAGGGACTCAGGGGGCTCTGGGGCCAACGTCCTGACTTTC.